The next 13 T cell receptor beta chains were all read from a single sample in a study of beta chain features in type 1 diabetes. The isolated RNA, all of it, was reverse transcribed, so expressed TCRB transcripts were what got sequenced. Method: immunoSEQ multiplex PCR; TCRdb's copy keeps in-frame clones and lacks some. The table lists 900,000 or so clones, 15% to 20% of them singletons. Sequencing input: naive CD4+ T cells from blood. The receptors shown here come from a woman aged 18-29 years in good health.

The CDR3: CASSPRAFSKETQYF. The CDR3 DNA sequence: TGTGCCAGCAGTCCCAGGGCTTTTTCGAAAGAGACCCAGTACTTC. V usage is TRBV6-6 and J usage is TRBJ2-5; D perhaps matches TRBD1 (5 bases). The CDR3 is 15 residues long. V was shortened by 5 bases and J by 3 bases, with 16 bases between the two germline ends. The germline CDR1 and CDR2 sequences are MNHNY and SVGAGI (reference sequence).

The chain links TRBV7-2 to TRBJ1-3; D uncertain. The CDR3 contains 15 residues. Germline V gene sequence: CDR1 SGHTA, CDR2 FQGNSA. V lost 5 bases to trimming and J lost 4 bases, with 15 bases between them. The CDR3 spells CASSQVGGRGNTIYF. CDR3 bases: TGTGCCAGCAGCCAGGTGGGAGGGCGAGGAAACACCATATATTTT.

The chain uses TRBV11-2 and TRBJ2-7; no firm D call. Trimming took 6 bases from V and 0 from J, leaving 9 bases between them. Germline V CDR1 and CDR2: SGHAT, FQNNGV. This CDR3 has 13 amino acids. The CDR3 here is CASRNSGSYEQYF. The CDR3 DNA reads TGTGCCAGCAGGAATTCGGGCTCCTACGAGCAGTACTTC. The full variable domain, its missing parts supplied by reference TRBV11-2 and TRBJ2-7, is EAGVAQSPRYKIIEKRQSVAFWCNPISGHATLYWYQQILGQGPKLLIQFQNNGVVDDSQLPKDRFSAERLKGVDSTLKIQPAKLEDSAVYLCASRNSGSYEQYFGPGTRLTVT.

This clone was observed a few times. The chain combines TRBV5-1 with TRBJ1-4; D is perhaps TRBD1 (6 bases). The CDR3 extends over 16 amino acids. V dropped 4 bases and J dropped 2 bases, with 15 bases sitting between them. Germline assignment: CDR1 SGHRS and CDR2 YFSETQ. CDR3 residues: CASSKGNTGTNEKLFF. The DNA for the CDR3 is TGCGCCAGCAGCAAGGGGAACACAGGGACTAATGAAAAACTGTTTTTT.

This clone was detected a few times. V and J are TRBV7-2 and TRBJ2-7; tentatively, D is TRBD1 or TRBD2 (6 bases each). The V gene's germline CDR1 is SGHTA and CDR2 FQGNSA. This CDR3 is 14 amino acids long. The V end lost 10 bases, the J end lost 2 bases, and 18 bases lay between the germline ends. Here the CDR3 reads CATPRGAGPYEQYF. CDR3 bases: TGTGCCACCCCGAGGGGGGCGGGTCCCTACGAGCAGTACTTC.

The chain uses TRBV7-2 and TRBJ2-7, with unresolved D. CDR3 length: 12 amino acids. V was pared by 5 bases and J by 3 bases, with 8 bases between. Germline V gene lookup returns CDR1 SGHTA and CDR2 FQGNSA. Here the CDR3 DNA reads TGTGCCAGCAGCCGGAACAGCTACGAGCAGTACTTC. It specifies CASSRNSYEQYF. Based on the CDR3 plus reference TRBV7-2 and TRBJ2-7, the full variable domain is GAGVSQSPSNKVTEKGKDVELRCDPISGHTALYWYRQSLGQGLEFLIYFQGNSAPDKSGLPSDRFSAERTGGSVSTLTIQRTQQEDSAVYLCASSRNSYEQYFGPGTRLTVT.

This clone turned up a few times. The chain recombines TRBV6-6 with TRBJ2-7, with 7 nucleotides matching TRBD1. The CDR3 covers 15 residues. The germline V gene encodes CDR1 MNHNY and CDR2 SVGAGI (reference sequence). With 2 bases clipped from V and 4 bases from J, the junction kept 8 bases outside the gene matches. Written as DNA, the CDR3 is TGTGCCAGCAGTTACCCTGACAGGGTTCTATACGAGCAGTACTTC. Protein sequence: CASSYPDRVLYEQYF.

The chain links TRBV7-2 to TRBJ2-2; 7 nucleotides align to TRBD1. The V gene end was trimmed by 4 bases and the J gene end by 7 bases; junction bases not matched to a gene: 6. The CDR3 extends over 14 amino acids. Germline assignment: CDR1 SGHTA and CDR2 FQGNSA. CDR3 bases: TGTGCCAGCAGCTCCTACAGGGGCGGCGGGGAGCTGTTTTTT. It encodes CASSSYRGGGELFF.

This clone occurred once. One end of the junction varies from germline; a read error may be responsible. Different DNA sequences within this sample yield the same CDR3. The chain links TRBV5-1 to TRBJ2-1, with 8 bases identical to TRBD1. The CDR3 runs 14 residues. The germline V gene has CDR1 SGHRS and CDR2 YFSETQ. The CDR3 region is CASSLGDRINEQFF. The CDR3, as DNA: TGCGCCAGCAGCTTGGGGGACAGGATAAATGAGCAATTCTTC.

The table lists this clone with a few counts. This chain connects TRBV15 to TRBJ2-3; TRBD2 matches at 13 bases. This CDR3 has 17 amino acids. From germline, CDR1 is LNHNV and CDR2 YYDKDF (reference sequence). The junction had 6 bases not matched to a gene; V was cut back by 1 base and J by 5 bases. The CDR3 reads CATSRAGLAGVRDTQYF. The DNA of the CDR3 is TGTGCCACCAGCAGAGCAGGACTAGCGGGAGTAAGAGATACGCAGTATTTT.

A remark on this clone: Other DNA sequences in this sample translate to the same CDR3. The chain joins TRBV9 to TRBJ2-3, with D perhaps matching TRBD2 (5 bases). CDR1 SGDLS and CDR2 YYNGEE come from the germline V gene. The CDR3 runs to 15 residues. V lost 2 bases and J 1 base, leaving 11 bases between the germline ends. The CDR3 DNA sequence: TGTGCCAGCAGCGTGGACGGGCGGGGCACAGATACGCAGTATTTT. Protein product: CASSVDGRGTDTQYF.

This clone was observed a handful of times. The gene calls are TRBV2 and TRBJ1-2; no reliable D call. The germline CDR1 and CDR2 sequences are SNHLY and FYNNEI. CDR3 length: 13 amino acids. Between the trimmed V and J ends, which lost 5 bases and 5 bases, there was a span of 12 bases. The CDR3 reads CASSFTSGYGYTF. CDR3 DNA: TGTGCCAGCAGTTTCACAAGTGGGTATGGCTACACCTTC.

Note on this clone: A junction end diverges from the germline sequence, so it may reflect a read error. This rearrangement joins TRBV19 to TRBJ1-5; D may be TRBD1 (6 bases). The germline gives CDR1 LNHDA, CDR2 SQIVND (reference sequence). This CDR3 spans 14 amino acids. CDR3 residues: CASSLDRFNQPQHF. CDR3 sequence (DNA): TGTGCCAGTAGTCTAGACAGGTTCAATCAGCCCCAGCATTTT. The full variable domain, completed using reference TRBV19 and TRBJ1-5, is DGGITQSPKYLFRKEGQNVTLSCEQNLNHDAMYWYRQDPGQGLRLIYYSQIVNDFQKGDIAEGYSVSREKKESFPLTVTSAQKNPTAFYLCASSLDRFNQPQHFGDGTRLSIL.